This T cell receptor beta chain came from a study of cytomegalovirus exposure and HLA in healthy donors. The CDR3 is 13 amino acids. V was pared by 2 bases and J by 5 bases, with 7 bases between. Germline V CDR1 and CDR2: MNHEY, SMNVEV (reference sequence). The protocol was immunoSEQ multiplex PCR, while the TCRdb copy is restricted to in-frame clones and leaves out a portion. Among 60,000 or so clones listed, around 94% were seen once. Sequencing was performed on PBMCs. The chain links TRBV27 to TRBJ2-1, with D hard to call. The receptor's source is a man in his late teens or twenties in good health and CMV-seronegative. The CDR3 spells CASSLVLNNEQFF. DNA for the CDR3: TGTGCCAGCAGTTTAGTCCTAAACAATGAGCAGTTCTTC.